This entry features one TCR beta chain sequence. Its antigen is currently not known. No clone much larger than this one lies a single base away; base qualities are absent. This record belongs to a study of shared clonotypes between healthy human individuals (dated by TCRdb to the early 2020s). In terms of the full investigation: Three men and two women, aged 18 to 49 years, made up the cohort. Per donor, three plates each were used for CD4 naive and CD4 memory, two for CD8 naive, and one for CD8 memory. The study deeply sequenced blood TCR repertoires of about 5 healthy adults to estimate repertoire size and the extent of clonotype sharing between individuals. Libraries were prepared and TCR repertoires were sequenced by different laboratories using diverse techniques, in order to increase sequencing depth and limit assay-specific biases. Leukapheresis yielded between about 0.94 and 9 billion PBMCs per donor.

TCR CDR3 regions were amplified from genomic DNA by multiplex PCR using the deep immunoSEQ assay. Extracted genomic DNA from each cell subset was distributed evenly across all wells of several immunoSEQ 96-well plates, and each plate was treated as a replicate. Each replicate PCR for sorted subsets received around 200 ng genomic DNA, equal to tens of thousands of T cell genomes. Purified libraries were measured with a Qubit 3.0 fluorometer, size-checked on a Bioanalyzer 2100, and measured again with the KAPA Library Quantification kit. Every immunoSEQ 96-well plate was sequenced on a separate single-read 150-cycle Illumina NextSeq 550 flow cell. Per the original workflow: The immunoSEQ output contained only junctional sequences without quality scores, so filtering could not match that applied to full-length reads. To assign V/J genes and CDR3, sequences were annotated against IMGT germline references using PyIR, a Python wrapper for IgBLAST v1.9. Reads with weak V/J assignments (E-value above 1e-6), missing CDR3, stop codons, out-of-frame junctions, or ambiguous translated residues were removed. V3J clonotypes were defined by identical inferred V gene, J gene, and CDR3 amino acid sequence. Percentage overlap between repertoires was calculated by dividing the number of shared unique clonotypes by the size of the smaller repertoire. Three approaches were used to assess repertoire richness: RTK rarefaction, the Chao1 estimator, and Recon v2.1 estimates of unobserved clonotypes. OLGA was used to compute generation probabilities for all TCRbeta clonotypes that the gDNA method yielded from four donors. Imported from immuneACCESS, the table was reduced by TCRdb to in-frame sequences with V and J called. These copies leave out some clones; in studies compared against another copy, an unresolved V gene accounts for under half, and the cause of the remainder is not known. V and J calls and clone size are as listed in that table; D and trimming were resolved from the DNA. A total of about 1.1 million clones appear in this sample, 70% to 85% of them only once. Jointly, the top ten make up 0.85% to 1% of the sample.

Inclusive of the bounding cysteine and phenylalanine, the CDR3 is 16 residues long. The only DNA kept is the CDR3, 48 bases in frame from the first base. Taken from the germline V gene, the CDR1 and CDR2 loops are MNHEY and SVGAGI. V lost 3 bases and J lost 4 bases, and the count of bases not matched to a germline gene is 6. Broad study findings and their caveats: Based on pairwise subsampling, the degree of clonotype sharing among donors was expected to be affected by sequencing depth. Roughly 5% of naive CD4, 3.5% of naive CD8, around 2.3% of memory CD4, and 0.35% to 0.4% of memory CD8 clonotypes were shared across several donors. Incomplete sequencing was indicated by rarefaction of sorted-subset datasets, despite the large sequencing depth. Estimated clonotype richness was generally larger for naive than for memory subsets. Sampling was restricted to blood, and TCR repertoires in tissues likely differ from the TCR repertoires found in blood. Compared with non-shared clonotypes, clonotypes shared by all four sorted-subset donors had higher generation probabilities. The genetic and exposure-history diversity represented was limited by the small number of donors.

Donors were healthy HIV-negative adults with no recently reported acute infections or vaccinations. Every donor was a Caucasian adult residing in Nashville, Tennessee, USA. Magnetic negative selection was used to enrich CD4+ T cells, after which naive cells were positively selected on CD45RA and the negative fraction became the memory subset. Blood was collected by leukapheresis, and PBMCs were isolated by Ficoll-Histopaque density gradient centrifugation and then cryopreserved in liquid nitrogen vapor phase. Purity and quantity of every magnetically sorted T cell population were checked by analytical flow cytometry. Each sorted fraction had its genomic DNA isolated and then quantified by UV absorbance on a Nanodrop 2000c.

The TCR comes from a man aged 18 to 30 in good health. Some clones in this sample may be carry-over from other donors' samples. The chain links TRBV6-5 with TRBJ2-7, and TRBD2 aligns with 13 junction nucleotides. The specimen sequenced was memory CD4+ T cells from PBMCs. The meaning of the sample's cell subset or site label: CD45RA-negative fraction. CDR3 protein: CASSYTSGRGIYEQYF. The sequenced DNA: TGTGCCAGCAGTTATACTAGCGGGAGGGGAATTTACGAGCAGTACTTC.